Listed below are T cell receptor beta chains from one sample, sequenced in a study of T cell responses to AZD1222 COVID-19 vaccine. Clones were sequenced by immunoSEQ multiplex PCR, and TCRdb holds only the in-frame ones, with some missing. The repertoire holds approximately 80,000 clones, with around 87% as singletons. The specimen comprised peripheral blood, sampled on day 0 of AZD1222 vaccination. These receptors came from an adult in good health. The CDR3 runs from the conserved cysteine through the conserved F or W. A D gene is named only where the DNA matches it firmly. The size entry is marked missing in some rows and otherwise reads once, few, many or a size class.

j_call v_call d_call clone_size cdr3_aa cdr3_nt
TRBJ1-2 TRBV5-4 - - CASSPGRGGYGYTF TGTGCCAGCAGCCCCGGGAGGGGCGGATATGGCTACACCTTC
TRBJ2-2 TRBV7-9 - - CASSRKRSANTGELFF TGTGCCAGCAGCCGGAAGCGGAGTGCGAACACCGGGGAGCTGTTTTTT
TRBJ1-2 TRBV7-8 - - CASSPNRDYGYTF TGTGCCAGCAGCCCCAACCGGGACTATGGCTACACCTTC
TRBJ1-2 TRBV29-1 TRBD1 - CSASDRDPYGYTF TGCAGCGCCTCGGACAGGGACCCCTATGGCTACACCTTC
TRBJ2-5 TRBV5-1 - few CASSLGLRAAETQYF TGCGCCAGCAGCTTGGGGCTTCGGGCGGCGGAGACCCAGTACTTC
TRBJ1-1 TRBV5-1 - - CASSLTDARLNTEAFF TGCGCCAGCAGCTTGACCGACGCAAGGCTGAACACTGAAGCTTTCTTT
TRBJ2-6 TRBV7-8 TRBD1 - CASSSAPGTGISGANVLTF TGTGCCAGCAGCTCGGCGCCCGGGACAGGCATCTCTGGGGCCAACGTCCTGACTTTC
TRBJ1-1 TRBV9 TRBD1 once CASSPQGVSFTEAFF TGTGCCAGCAGCCCCCAGGGGGTTTCCTTCACTGAAGCTTTCTTT
TRBJ1-1 TRBV2 TRBD1 - CASRGTDYTEAFF TGTGCCAGCAGAGGGACAGACTACACTGAAGCTTTCTTT
TRBJ1-3 TRBV15 - - CATSRDRAGNTIYF TGTGCCACCAGCAGAGATCGGGCGGGAAACACCATATATTTT
TRBJ2-7 TRBV6-5 - - CASSREAVHYEQYF TGTGCCAGCAGCCGTGAGGCCGTACATTACGAGCAGTACTTC